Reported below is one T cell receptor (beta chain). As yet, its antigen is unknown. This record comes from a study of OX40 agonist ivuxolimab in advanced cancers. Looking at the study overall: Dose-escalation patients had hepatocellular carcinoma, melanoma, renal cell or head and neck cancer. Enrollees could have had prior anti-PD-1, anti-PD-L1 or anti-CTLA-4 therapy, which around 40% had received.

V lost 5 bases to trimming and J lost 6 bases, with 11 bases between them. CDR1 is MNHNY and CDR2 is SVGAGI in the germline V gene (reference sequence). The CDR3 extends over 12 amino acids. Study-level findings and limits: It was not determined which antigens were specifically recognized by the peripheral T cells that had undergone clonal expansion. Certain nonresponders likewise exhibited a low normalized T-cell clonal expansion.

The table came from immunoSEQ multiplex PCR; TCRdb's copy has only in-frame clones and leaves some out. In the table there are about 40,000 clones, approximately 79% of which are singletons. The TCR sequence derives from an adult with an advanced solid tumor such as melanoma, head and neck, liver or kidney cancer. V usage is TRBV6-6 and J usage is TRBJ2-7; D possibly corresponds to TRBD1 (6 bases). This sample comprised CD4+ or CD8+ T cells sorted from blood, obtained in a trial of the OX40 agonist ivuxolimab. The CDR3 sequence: CASSKIGGEQYF. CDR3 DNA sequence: TGTGCCAGCAGTAAGATAGGGGGCGAGCAGTACTTC.